Presented here are 23 T cell receptor beta chains from one specimen sequenced in a study of T cells in Graves' hyperthyroidism and ophthalmopathy. RNA transcripts gave rise to amplified TCR beta CDR3 regions. HTBI primers drove first-round RT-PCR of the TCR CDR3. TCRdb itself ran the multiplex PCR reads through MiXCR, one entry per CDR3 protein. Of around 340,000 distinct CDR3 sequences listed, around a fifth are singletons. What was sequenced was blood. These receptors originate from a woman in her forties or fifties with Graves' hyperthyroidism.

The genes are TRBV7-9 and TRBJ2-7, with D unclear. The ends were cut back, 4 bases at V and 4 bases at J, with 8 bases in the middle. This CDR3 is built from 12 residues. Germline V gene data show CDR1 as SEHNR and CDR2 as FQNEAQ (reference sequence). CDR3 sequence: CASSSSAYEQYF. For the CDR3, the DNA is TGTGCCAGCAGCTCAAGCGCTTACGAGCAGTACTTC.

This clonotype was detected only a few times. The chain has TRBV6-6 and TRBJ2-1, with 7 bases that match TRBD2. The CDR3 runs 14 residues. Trimming cost V 2 bases and J 6 bases; bases outside gene matches: 4. Germline V gives CDR1 MNHNY, CDR2 SVGAGI (reference sequence). Written as DNA, the CDR3 is TGTGCCAGCAGTTACCTGACTAGCCCCAATGAGCAGTTCTTC. Its translation is CASSYLTSPNEQFF.

In this sample, this clonotype turned up a few times. This chain joins TRBV7-9 and TRBJ1-3; 8 bases match TRBD1. The CDR3 totals 15 residues. Trimming cost V 5 bases and J 1 base; bases outside gene matches: 4. Germline V CDR1 and CDR2: SEHNR, FQNEAQ (reference sequence). CDR3 protein: CASSPRTGSGNTIYF. The DNA for the CDR3 is TGTGCCAGCAGCCCGAGGACAGGGTCTGGAAACACCATATATTTT.

The chain combines TRBV4-1 with TRBJ1-1, with D possibly being TRBD1 (5 bases). V was shortened by 0 bases and J by 1 base, with 15 bases between the two germline ends. Germline lookup yields CDR1 MGHRA and CDR2 YSYEKL. The CDR3 is made up of 17 amino acids. CDR3 amino acids: CASSQEGRGRKNTEAFF. CDR3 DNA sequence: TGCGCCAGCAGCCAAGAGGGGCGGGGGAGGAAGAACACTGAAGCTTTCTTT.

This clonotype appeared a few times. The chain has TRBV7-2 and TRBJ2-6; D is ambiguous. This CDR3 region has 13 residues. V was clipped by 2 bases and J by 5 bases, with 4 bases between them. The germline gives CDR1 SGHTA, CDR2 FQGNSA. The CDR3 DNA reads TGTGCCAGCAGCTTAATGAGGGCCAACGTCCTGACTTTC. Its translation: CASSLMRANVLTF.

The J gene is TRBJ2-2, the V gene TRBV29-1; 7 bases fit TRBD2. The CDR3 consists of 14 residues. From germline, CDR1 is SQVTM and CDR2 ANQGSEA. The trim removed 1 base at V and 5 bases at J, leaving 4 bases unmatched. The CDR3 here is CSVEAWGGTGELFF. Here the CDR3 DNA reads TGCAGCGTTGAAGCTTGGGGGGGAACCGGGGAGCTGTTTTTT.

In regard to this clonotype: A read error is possible here, since a much larger clone lies one base away. The chain uses TRBV28 and TRBJ1-2; D call uncertain. The CDR3 has 12 amino acids. From germline, CDR1 is MDHEN and CDR2 SYDVKM. V lost 5 bases and J lost 8, with 12 bases in between. Here the CDR3 DNA reads TGTGCCAGCAGTGAGGACCCTCTGGGCTACACCTTC. Translation gives CASSEDPLGYTF.

This clonotype was seen many times. A much bigger clone sits one base away, suggesting this may be a read error. This likely comes from a read error, as the CDR3 has no conserved phenylalanine or tryptophan at its end. The V call is TRBV28, the J call TRBJ1-5; 8 bases align to TRBD1. The CDR3 sequence is 17 residues long. The germline gives CDR1 MDHEN, CDR2 SYDVKM. V shed 6 bases, J shed 1 base, and the junction held 11 bases outside the gene matches. The CDR3 sequence is CASSRPGQGRSNQPQHS. For the CDR3, the DNA is TGTGCCAGCAGCCGACCAGGACAGGGACGAAGCAATCAGCCCCAGCATTCT.

The chain joins TRBV4-2 to TRBJ1-5; D is undetermined. V shed 1 base and J shed 6 bases, with 7 bases lying between them. Germline V gives CDR1 LGHNA, CDR2 YNFKEQ. This CDR3 region has 13 residues. CDR3 region: CASSQVIPQPQHF. The CDR3 region has the DNA TGTGCCAGCAGCCAAGTTATCCCTCAGCCCCAGCATTTT.

V usage is TRBV30 and J usage is TRBJ2-1, with no clear D. The CDR3 runs 12 residues. The germline V gene encodes CDR1 GTSNPN and CDR2 SVGIG (reference sequence). Deletions cut 4 bases from V and 4 bases from J, with 8 bases between. As DNA, the CDR3 is TGTGCCTGGACTGGTCAGTACAATGAGCAGTTCTTC. As protein: CAWTGQYNEQFF.

This clonotype was seen a single time. For the CDR3, the DNA is TGCAGTGCTATCGAGGCTACCCTTTCCTACGAGCAGTACTTC. The encoded protein is CSAIEATLSYEQYF. This chain links TRBV20-1 with TRBJ2-7; D not certain. The germline V gene has CDR1 DFQATT and CDR2 SNEGSKA (reference sequence). The ends were cut back, 4 bases at V and 1 base at J, with 14 bases in the middle. The CDR3 covers 14 residues.

About this clonotype itself: A junction boundary mismatches the germline segment, possibly from a read error. The genes are TRBV6-9 and TRBJ1-2, with 10 bases matching TRBD1. Germline lookup yields CDR1 MNHGY and CDR2 SVAAGI. The CDR3 contains 16 residues. CDR3 in amino acids: CASSYVGTGVGYDYTF. The CDR3 DNA reads TGTGCCAGCAGTTACGTCGGGACAGGGGTTGGCTATGACTACACCTTC.

This clonotype was recorded many times. The chain recombines TRBV9 with TRBJ2-1; 7 positions match TRBD2. After removal of 0 bases from V and 2 bases from J, the junction contained 5 bases not matched to a gene. The CDR3 loop spans 16 amino acids. Germline CDR1 SGDLS, CDR2 YYNGEE. The DNA of the CDR3 is TGTGCCAGCAGCGTAGGGGCTAGCGGACCCTACAATGAGCAGTTCTTC. This translates into CASSVGASGPYNEQFF.

This clonotype was seen at least ten times. The rearrangement links TRBV27 to TRBJ2-1; 11 nucleotides match TRBD2. This CDR3 is built from 15 residues. After removal of 7 bases from V and 4 bases from J, the junction contained 6 bases not matched to a gene. The germline CDR1 and CDR2 sequences are MNHEY and SMNVEV (reference sequence). The CDR3 is CASNLAGGLYNEQFF. The CDR3 DNA sequence: TGTGCCAGCAACCTAGCGGGGGGACTTTACAATGAGCAGTTCTTC.

The chain is built from TRBV30 and TRBJ2-1, with D tentatively TRBD1 (5 bases). From germline, CDR1 is GTSNPN and CDR2 SVGIG (reference sequence). Trimming pared 5 bases from V and 5 bases from J, leaving 7 bases between. The CDR3 extends over 11 amino acids. Written as DNA, the CDR3 is TGTGCCTGGGACAGAAACAATGAGCAGTTCTTC. Amino acids: CAWDRNNEQFF. Full variable domain (rest looked up from reference TRBV30 and TRBJ2-1): SQTIHQWPATLVQPVGSPLSLECTVEGTSNPNLYWYRQAAGRGLQLLFYSVGIGQISSEVPQNLSASRPQDRQFILSSKKLLLSDSGFYLCAWDRNNEQFFGPGTRLTVL.

This chain links TRBV10-2 with TRBJ2-2; the D gene is possibly TRBD2 (5 bases). With 4 bases removed from V and 1 base from J, the gap between germline ends came to 13 bases. Germline V gives CDR1 WSHSY, CDR2 SAAADI. The CDR3 totals 16 residues. The CDR3 sequence: CASSGWIEGNTGELFF. The CDR3 DNA reads TGCGCCAGCAGTGGCTGGATTGAGGGGAACACCGGGGAGCTGTTTTTT.

In this sample, this clonotype turned up many times. The CDR3 nucleotides read TGTGCCTGGGCCAGGACAGGGGGTCAGCCCCAGCATTTT. Translation gives CAWARTGGQPQHF. J is TRBJ1-5 and V is TRBV30; the match to TRBD1 covers 10 bases. Germline loops: CDR1 GTSNPN, CDR2 SVGIG (reference sequence). This CDR3 has 13 amino acids. The V gene end was trimmed by 5 bases and the J gene end by 6 bases; junction bases not matched to a gene: 4.

In its sample, this clonotype was seen many times. This chain connects TRBV7-9 to TRBJ2-7, with TRBD2 matching 10 bases. With 4 bases clipped from V and 2 bases from J, the junction kept 8 bases outside the gene matches. The CDR3 covers 16 residues. Germline V gene lookup returns CDR1 SEHNR and CDR2 FQNEAQ (reference sequence). This chain's CDR3 is CASSSFSGGATYEQYF. DNA for the CDR3: TGTGCCAGCAGCTCCTTCAGCGGGGGGGCTACCTACGAGCAGTACTTC.

This clonotype was detected a few times. The chain has TRBV15 and TRBJ2-7; 9 bases agree with TRBD2. The CDR3 contains 15 residues. Germline loops: CDR1 LNHNV, CDR2 YYDKDF (reference sequence). The trim removed 1 base at V and 4 bases at J, leaving 5 bases unmatched. CDR3 nucleotide sequence: TGTGCCACCAGCAGAGGTCTAGCGGGACTGTACGAGCAGTACTTC. It encodes CATSRGLAGLYEQYF.

This clonotype was picked up many times. J is TRBJ2-7 and V is TRBV20-1, with 10 bases that match TRBD2. Trimming took 4 bases from V and 0 from J; bases not matched to a gene: 9. Germline values: CDR1 DFQATT, CDR2 SNEGSKA (reference sequence). The CDR3 runs to 16 residues. The CDR3 region has the DNA TGCAGTGCTATGAATTGGCTAGCGGGGGCCTCCTACGAGCAGTACTTC. This encodes CSAMNWLAGASYEQYF.

This clonotype has ten or more counts. The genes are TRBV27 and TRBJ2-5; 14 bases are shared with TRBD2. Per the germline V gene, CDR1 is MNHEY and CDR2 is SMNVEV (reference sequence). The CDR3 runs 15 residues. With V trimmed by 7 bases and J by 5 bases, 6 bases remained unmatched. CDR3 sequence (DNA): TGTGCCAGCACACGGACTAGCGGGGGGAGGGAGACCCAGTACTTC. Translation: CASTRTSGGRETQYF.

In its sample, this clonotype was seen many times. V gene TRBV6-5 combines with J gene TRBJ2-2, with D perhaps TRBD1 or TRBD2 (6 bases each). CDR3 size: 16 residues. CDR1 and CDR2 (germline): MNHEY, SVGAGI. Trimming removed 0 bases from V and 4 bases from J, with 12 bases in between. The CDR3 spells CASSYSGGRGTGELFF. The CDR3 DNA is TGTGCCAGCAGTTACTCGGGGGGCCGGGGCACCGGGGAGCTGTTTTTT.

The V call is TRBV4-1, the J call TRBJ1-2; TRBD1 might be the D (6 bases). Looked up from germline, CDR1 is MGHRA and CDR2 is YSYEKL. Trimming cost V 0 bases and J 5 bases, with 10 bases left between them. This CDR3 comprises 14 residues. In nucleotides, the CDR3 is TGCGCCAGCAGCCAAGATCGGGGGGCGTATGGCTACACCTTC. Translating gives CASSQDRGAYGYTF.